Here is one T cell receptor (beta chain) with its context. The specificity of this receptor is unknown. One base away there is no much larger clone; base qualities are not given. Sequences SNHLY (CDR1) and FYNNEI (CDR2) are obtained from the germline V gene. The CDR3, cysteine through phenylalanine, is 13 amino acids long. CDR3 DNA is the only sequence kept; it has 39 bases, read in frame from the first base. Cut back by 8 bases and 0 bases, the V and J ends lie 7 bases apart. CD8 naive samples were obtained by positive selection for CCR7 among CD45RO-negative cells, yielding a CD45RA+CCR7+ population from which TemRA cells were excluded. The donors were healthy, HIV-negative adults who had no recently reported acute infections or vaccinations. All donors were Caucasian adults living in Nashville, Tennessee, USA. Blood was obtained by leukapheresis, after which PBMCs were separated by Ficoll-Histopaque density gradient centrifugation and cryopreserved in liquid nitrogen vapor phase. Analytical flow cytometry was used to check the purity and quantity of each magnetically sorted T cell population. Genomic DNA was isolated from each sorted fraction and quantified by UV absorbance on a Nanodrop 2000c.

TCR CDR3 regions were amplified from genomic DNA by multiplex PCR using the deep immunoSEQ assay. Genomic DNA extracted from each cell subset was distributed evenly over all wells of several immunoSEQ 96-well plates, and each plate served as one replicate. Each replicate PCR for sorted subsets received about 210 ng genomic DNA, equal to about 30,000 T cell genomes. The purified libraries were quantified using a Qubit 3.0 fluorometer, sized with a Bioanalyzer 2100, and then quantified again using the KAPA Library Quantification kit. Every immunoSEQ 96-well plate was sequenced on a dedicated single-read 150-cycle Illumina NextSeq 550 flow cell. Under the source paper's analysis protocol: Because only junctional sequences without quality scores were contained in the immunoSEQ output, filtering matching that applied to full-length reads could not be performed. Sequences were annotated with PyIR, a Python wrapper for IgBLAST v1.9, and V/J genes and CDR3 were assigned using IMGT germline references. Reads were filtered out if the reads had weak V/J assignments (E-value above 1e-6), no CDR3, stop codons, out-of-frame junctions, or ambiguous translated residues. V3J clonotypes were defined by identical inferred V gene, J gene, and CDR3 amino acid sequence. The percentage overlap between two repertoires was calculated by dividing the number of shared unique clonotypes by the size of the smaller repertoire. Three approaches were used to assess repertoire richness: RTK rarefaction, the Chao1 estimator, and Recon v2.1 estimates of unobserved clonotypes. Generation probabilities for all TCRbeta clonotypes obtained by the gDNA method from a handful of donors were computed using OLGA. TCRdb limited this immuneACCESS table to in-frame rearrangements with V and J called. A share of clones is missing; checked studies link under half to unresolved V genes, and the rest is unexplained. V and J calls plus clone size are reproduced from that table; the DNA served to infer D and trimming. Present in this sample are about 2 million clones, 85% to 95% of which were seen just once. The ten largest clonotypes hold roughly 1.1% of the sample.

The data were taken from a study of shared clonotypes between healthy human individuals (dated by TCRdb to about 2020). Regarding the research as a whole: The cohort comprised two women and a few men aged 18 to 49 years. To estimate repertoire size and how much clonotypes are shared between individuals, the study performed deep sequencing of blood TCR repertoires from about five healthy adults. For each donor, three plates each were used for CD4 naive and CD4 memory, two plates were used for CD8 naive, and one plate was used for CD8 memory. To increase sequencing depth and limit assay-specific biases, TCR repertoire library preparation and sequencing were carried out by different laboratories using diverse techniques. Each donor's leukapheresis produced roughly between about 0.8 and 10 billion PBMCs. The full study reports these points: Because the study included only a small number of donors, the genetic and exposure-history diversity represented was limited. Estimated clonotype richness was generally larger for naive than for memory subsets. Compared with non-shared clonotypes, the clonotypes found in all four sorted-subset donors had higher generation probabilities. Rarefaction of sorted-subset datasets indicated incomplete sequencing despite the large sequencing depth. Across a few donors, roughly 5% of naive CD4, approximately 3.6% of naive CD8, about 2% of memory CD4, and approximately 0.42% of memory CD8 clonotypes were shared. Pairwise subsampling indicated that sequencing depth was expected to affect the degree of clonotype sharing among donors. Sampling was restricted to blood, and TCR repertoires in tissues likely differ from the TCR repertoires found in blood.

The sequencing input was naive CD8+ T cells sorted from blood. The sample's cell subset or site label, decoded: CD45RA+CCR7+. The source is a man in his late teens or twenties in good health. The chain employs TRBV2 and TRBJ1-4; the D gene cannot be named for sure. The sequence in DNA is TGTGCCAGCTCCGATGCAACTAATGAAAAACTGTTTTTT. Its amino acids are CASSDATNEKLFF.